The 25 T cell receptor beta chains below were found in one sample sequenced in a study of T cell repertoires in cytomegalovirus infection. The antigens these receptors bind are not known. Via MiXCR, TCRdb re-called the reads, giving one row per CDR3 protein. The sample includes just over 450,000 distinct CDR3 sequences, approximately 46% of them seen just once. The sequenced sample was cultured PBMCs, obtained from culture after CMV antigen stimulation. All receptors come from a human donor in good health (CMV status not recorded). Some clones in this sample may be carry-over from other donors' samples.

The chain uses TRBV7-9 and TRBJ2-7; D may be TRBD1 or TRBD2 (5 bases each). The germline CDR1 and CDR2 sequences are SEHNR and FQNEAQ (reference sequence). CDR3 length: 16 amino acids. Between the trimmed V and J ends, which lost 0 bases and 4 bases, there was a span of 16 bases. Here the CDR3 reads CASSLAGPGPEYEQYF. CDR3 sequence (DNA): TGTGCCAGCAGCTTAGCGGGCCCGGGACCTGAGTACGAGCAGTACTTC.

The chain employs TRBV5-1 and TRBJ2-1, with 9 bases identical to TRBD1. Germline CDR1 and CDR2: SGHRS and YFSETQ. This CDR3 has 16 amino acids. V shed 4 bases and J 10 bases; nucleotides not matched to a gene: 15. CDR3 residues: CASSLAAGQGLKEQFF. In DNA, the CDR3 is TGCGCCAGCAGCCTCGCGGCGGGACAGGGTTTAAAAGAGCAGTTCTTC.

At least ten counts were recorded for this clonotype. The chain recombines TRBV7-8 with TRBJ1-5; a weak D match, TRBD1 (5 bases). The V end was cut by 5 bases, the J end by 2 bases, with 13 bases between. Looked up from germline, CDR1 is SGHVS and CDR2 is FQNEAQ. The CDR3 runs 15 residues. The CDR3, as DNA: TGTGCCAGCAGCGAAGGGCAGGGTGGCAATCAGCCCCAGCATTTT. It translates to CASSEGQGGNQPQHF.

This clonotype was observed a few times. The chain links TRBV12-3 or TRBV12-4 to TRBJ2-7; tentatively, D is TRBD2 (6 bases). This CDR3 contains 14 residues. Trimming took off 6 bases at V and 0 bases at J, with 12 bases between the two ends. CDR3: CASSPGGASYEQYF. CDR3 in DNA: TGTGCCAGCAGCCCCGGCGGGGCCTCCTACGAGCAGTACTTC.

The chain links TRBV20-1 to TRBJ2-3, with 10 bases lining up with TRBD2. Germline lookup yields CDR1 DFQATT and CDR2 SNEGSKA (reference sequence). J lost 1 base, V lost 0 bases, and 4 bases had no gene match. The CDR3 is 16 amino acids. In DNA, the CDR3 is TGCAGTGCTAGAGATCGGACTAGCGGACGCACAGATACGCAGTATTTT. It translates to CSARDRTSGRTDTQYF.

The chain recombines TRBV7-8 with TRBJ1-3; D call uncertain. Trimming stripped 1 base from V and 1 base from J, with 17 bases between. CDR1 is SGHVS, CDR2 FQNEAQ, per germline. CDR3 length: 18 amino acids. The CDR3 protein is CASSLGLYFFSSGNTIYF. The CDR3 coding sequence is TGTGCCAGCAGCTTAGGGTTATACTTTTTCTCATCTGGAAACACCATATATTTT.

The chain recombines TRBV5-1 with TRBJ2-5, with D unresolved. V was clipped by 1 base and J by 1 base, with 8 bases between them. Germline values: CDR1 SGHRS, CDR2 YFSETQ. The CDR3 is 14 residues long. The CDR3 spells CASSLYGSQETQYF. The CDR3 bases are TGCGCCAGCAGCTTGTATGGCAGCCAAGAGACCCAGTACTTC. Based on the CDR3 plus reference TRBV5-1 and TRBJ2-5, the full variable domain is KAGVTQTPRYLIKTRGQQVTLSCSPISGHRSVSWYQQTPGQGLQFLFEYFSETQRNKGNFPGRFSGRQFSNSRSEMNVSTLELGDSALYLCASSLYGSQETQYFGPGTRLLVL.

The V gene is TRBV6-2 or TRBV6-3, the J gene TRBJ1-1; 8 positions agree with TRBD1. The CDR3 loop spans 14 amino acids. The V gene's germline CDR1 is MNHEY and CDR2 SVGEGT. V lost 4 bases, J lost 3 bases, and 4 bases stayed unmatched. The chain's CDR3 is CASSWGTGDTEAFF. CDR3 DNA: TGTGCCAGCAGTTGGGGGACAGGAGACACTGAAGCTTTCTTT.

In the case of this clonotype: This sequence may be a read error, since a much larger clone differs from it by one base. The chain joins TRBV7-6 to TRBJ2-1; weak D call: TRBD2 (5 bases). Germline values: CDR1 SGHVS, CDR2 FNYEAQ. This CDR3 has 17 amino acids. CDR3 in DNA: TGTTCCAGCAGCACCCCGCGGCGGAGGCCCTCCTACAATGAGCAGTTCTTC. This gives the protein CSSSTPRRRPSYNEQFF. Together with reference TRBV7-6 and TRBJ2-1, the CDR3 gives the full variable domain: GAGVSQSPRYKVTKRGQDVALRCDPISGHVSLYWYRQALGQGPEFLTYFNYEAQQDKSGLPNDRFSAERPEGSISTLTIQRTEQRDSAMYRCSSSTPRRRPSYNEQFFGPGTRLTVL.

This clonotype has just a few counts. The V call is TRBV7-2, the J call TRBJ2-1; a possible D gene is TRBD2 (5 bases). The CDR3 totals 15 residues. V lost 0 bases to trimming and J lost 3 bases, with 9 bases between them. In germline, CDR1 is SGHTA, CDR2 FQGNSA. The CDR3 region has the DNA TGTGCCAGCAGCTTAGCCTCCGGGGACTACAATGAGCAGTTCTTC. Its translation: CASSLASGDYNEQFF.

The J gene is TRBJ2-7, the V gene TRBV6-8; D is possibly TRBD1 (6 bases). With 2 bases removed from V and 7 bases from J, the gap between germline ends came to 15 bases. The CDR3 contains 14 residues. Germline V CDR1 and CDR2: MNHGY, SAAAGT. CDR3 nucleotides: TGTGCCAGCAGTTACGGGACATACACCGGGGAGCAGTACTTC. Protein: CASSYGTYTGEQYF.

CDR3 DNA: TGTGCCAGCAGCCGGATGGAGGGCACTCAGAGCGCTGAAGCTTTCTTT. Amino acids: CASSRMEGTQSAEAFF. The J gene is TRBJ1-1, the V gene TRBV5-4; D remains unclear. The CDR3 has 16 amino acids. V was pared by 4 bases and J by 6 bases, with 22 bases between. The germline gives CDR1 SGHNT, CDR2 YYREEE (reference sequence). The full variable domain, rest sourced from reference TRBV5-4 and TRBJ1-1, is ETGVTQSPTHLIKTRGQQVTLRCSSQSGHNTVSWYQQALGQGPQFIFQYYREEENGRGNFPPRFSGLQFPNYSSELNVNALELDDSALYLCASSRMEGTQSAEAFFGQGTRLTVV.

This clonotype has a count of ten or more. The gene calls are TRBV7-2 and TRBJ2-3, with D perhaps being TRBD1 or TRBD2 (5 bases each). This CDR3 comprises 15 residues. Germline CDR1 is SGHTA and CDR2 is FQGNSA. Trimming took off 2 bases at V and 4 bases at J, with 13 bases between the two ends. The CDR3 protein is CASSLSGPRADTQYF. CDR3 DNA: TGTGCCAGCAGCTTATCGGGGCCTCGGGCAGATACGCAGTATTTT.

This sequence joins TRBV7-2 and TRBJ2-7, with D unclear. The germline V gene has CDR1 SGHTA and CDR2 FQGNSA. V lost 1 base and J lost 3, with 10 bases in between. The CDR3 is made up of 14 amino acids. CDR3 region: CASSLDVGFYEQYF. CDR3 in DNA: TGTGCCAGCAGCTTAGATGTCGGATTCTACGAGCAGTACTTC.

This clonotype was counted at least ten times. The chain carries TRBV7-6 and TRBJ2-7; no clear D gene. V lost 6 bases and J lost 3, with 15 bases in between. From germline, CDR1 is SGHVS and CDR2 FNYEAQ. The CDR3 has 14 residues. CDR3 amino acids: CASSYLDGNYEQYF. The DNA for the CDR3 is TGTGCCAGCAGTTATTTGGACGGAAACTACGAGCAGTACTTC.

V usage is TRBV5-1 and J usage is TRBJ2-5; D not certain. The germline CDR1 and CDR2 sequences are SGHRS and YFSETQ. The germline V and J ends were trimmed by 6 bases and 7 bases, with 10 bases remaining between them. This CDR3 has 11 amino acids. The CDR3 reads CASTGSGTQYF. The CDR3, as DNA: TGCGCCAGCACAGGATCAGGGACCCAGTACTTC.

V is TRBV29-1 and J is TRBJ2-7; 10 bases are a match to TRBD1. The CDR3 extends over 14 amino acids. The germline CDR1 and CDR2 sequences are SQVTM and ANQGSEA. The trim removed 2 bases at V and 2 bases at J, leaving 3 bases unmatched. The CDR3, as DNA: TGCAGCGTTGAATTCGGGACAGGGGCCTACGAGCAGTACTTC. Its protein is CSVEFGTGAYEQYF.

The chain employs TRBV6-8 and TRBJ2-1, with a weak D call TRBD1 (5 bases). Trimming removed 5 bases from V and 7 bases from J, with 21 bases in between. Per germline, CDR1 MNHGY and CDR2 SAAAGT. This CDR3 has 16 residues. The CDR3 loop is CASSRALGQLGNEQFF. The CDR3, as DNA: TGTGCCAGCAGTAGAGCCCTTGGACAACTGGGGAATGAGCAGTTCTTC.

The genes are TRBV7-2 and TRBJ2-1, with TRBD2 matching 15 bases. J was trimmed by 9 bases and V by 3 bases; bases with no gene match: 6. Germline V gene lookup returns CDR1 SGHTA and CDR2 FQGNSA. The CDR3 totals 16 residues. CDR3 DNA sequence: TGTGCCAGCAGCTTCTTCGGACTAGCGGGAGGGGTTGAGCAGTTCTTC. This sequence encodes CASSFFGLAGGVEQFF.

The sample holds a few counts of this clonotype. V is TRBV7-2 and J is TRBJ2-1; no reliable D call. V was trimmed by 5 bases and J by 9 bases, leaving 17 bases between them. Germline values: CDR1 SGHTA, CDR2 FQGNSA. The CDR3 contains 14 residues. CDR3 sequence (DNA): TGTGCCAGCAGCCCCAGGCTCTTTGGCGCTGAGCAGTTCTTC. Amino acids: CASSPRLFGAEQFF.

To note about this clonotype: Since no conserved phenylalanine or tryptophan closes the CDR3, a read error is the likely cause. This chain uses TRBV10-3 with TRBJ1-5; the D gene is possibly TRBD1 (5 bases). CDR3 length equals 17 residues. Germline loops: CDR1 ENHRY, CDR2 SYGVKD. The V end was cut by 3 bases, the J end by 0 bases, with 15 bases between. CDR3 nucleotide sequence: TGTGCCATCAGTGAAGGGCTTGGGGACTATAGCAATCAGCCCCAGCATTCT. As protein: CAISEGLGDYSNQPQHS.

The genes are TRBV29-1 and TRBJ2-1, with D maybe TRBD2 (6 bases). CDR1 is SQVTM and CDR2 is ANQGSEA in the germline V gene. This CDR3 comprises 14 residues. V was clipped by 6 bases and J by 0 bases, with 12 bases between them. DNA of the CDR3: TGCAGCGTCCTCCGCGGGGTCTCCTACAATGAGCAGTTCTTC. Translated: CSVLRGVSYNEQFF.

This clonotype has only a few counts. This chain connects TRBV12-3 or TRBV12-4 to TRBJ1-6; weak D call: TRBD1 (6 bases). The V end was cut by 4 bases, the J end by 7 bases, with 11 bases between. This CDR3 is built from 14 residues. The CDR3 reads CASSSRTDNSPLHF. The CDR3 region has the DNA TGTGCCAGCAGTTCCCGGACAGACAATTCACCCCTCCACTTT.

The CDR3: CASSLRGLSTTDTQYF. CDR3 nucleotide sequence: TGTGCCAGCAGCCTTCGCGGACTTTCGACCACAGATACGCAGTATTTT. V usage is TRBV7-6 and J usage is TRBJ2-3; TRBD2 might be the D (5 bases). CDR3 length equals 16 residues. From germline, CDR1 is SGHVS and CDR2 FNYEAQ. V was cut by 5 bases and J by 2 bases, with 17 bases left in between.

The V gene is TRBV11-2, the J gene TRBJ1-2; D perhaps matches TRBD1 (6 bases). The V gene lost 5 bases and the J gene lost 7 bases, with 29 bases spanning the gap. CDR1 is SGHAT and CDR2 is FQNNGV in the germline V gene. The CDR3 sequence is 18 residues long. The CDR3 sequence is CASSPSGATGKVPSGYTF. The CDR3, as DNA: TGTGCCAGCAGCCCCAGCGGGGCAACAGGGAAAGTGCCGAGTGGCTACACCTTC. Full variable domain (rest looked up from reference TRBV11-2 and TRBJ1-2): EAGVAQSPRYKIIEKRQSVAFWCNPISGHATLYWYQQILGQGPKLLIQFQNNGVVDDSQLPKDRFSAERLKGVDSTLKIQPAKLEDSAVYLCASSPSGATGKVPSGYTFGSGTRLTVV.